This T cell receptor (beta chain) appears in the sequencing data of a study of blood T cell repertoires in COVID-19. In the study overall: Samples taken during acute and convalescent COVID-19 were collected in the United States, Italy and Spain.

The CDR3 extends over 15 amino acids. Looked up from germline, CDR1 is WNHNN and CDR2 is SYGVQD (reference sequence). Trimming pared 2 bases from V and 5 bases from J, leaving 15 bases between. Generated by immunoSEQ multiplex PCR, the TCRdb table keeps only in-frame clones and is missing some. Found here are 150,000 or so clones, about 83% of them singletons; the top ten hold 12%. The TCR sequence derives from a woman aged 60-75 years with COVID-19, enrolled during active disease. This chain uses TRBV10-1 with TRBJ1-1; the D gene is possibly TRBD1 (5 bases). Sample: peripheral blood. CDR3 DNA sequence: TGCGCCAGCAGTGAGAAAGGCGGGGCGCGAACTGAAGCTTTCTTT. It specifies CASSEKGGARTEAFF.